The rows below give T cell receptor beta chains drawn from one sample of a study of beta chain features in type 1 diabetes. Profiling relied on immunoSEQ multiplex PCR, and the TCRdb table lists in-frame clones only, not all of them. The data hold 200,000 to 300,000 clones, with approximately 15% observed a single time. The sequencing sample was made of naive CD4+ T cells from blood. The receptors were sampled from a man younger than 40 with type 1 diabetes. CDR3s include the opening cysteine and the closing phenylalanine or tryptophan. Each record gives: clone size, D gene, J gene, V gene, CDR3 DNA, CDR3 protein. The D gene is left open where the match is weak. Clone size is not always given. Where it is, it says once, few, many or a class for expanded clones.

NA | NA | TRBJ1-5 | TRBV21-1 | TGTGCCAGCAGCATCTCAGAGGAGACCCAGCATTTT | CASSISEETQHF
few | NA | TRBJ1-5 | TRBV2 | TGTGCCTCCCAAGGGGCAGGGCGGAATCAGCCCCAGCATTTT | CASQGAGRNQPQHF
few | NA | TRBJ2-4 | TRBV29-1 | TGCAGCGTTGTTCCAGGACTAGCCAAAAACATTCAGTACTTC | CSVVPGLAKNIQYF
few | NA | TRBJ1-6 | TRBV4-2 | TGTGCCAGCAGCCCACAGGTCCTAAACTCCTATAATTCACCCCTCCACTTT | CASSPQVLNSYNSPLHF
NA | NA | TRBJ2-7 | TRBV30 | TGTGCCTGGAGTGTACCGGGGTCCCTCTCCTACGAGCAGTACTTC | CAWSVPGSLSYEQYF
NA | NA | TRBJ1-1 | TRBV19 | TGTGCCAGTAGTGGCCCTAGTGGGACAATGAACACTGAAGCTTTCTTT | CASSGPSGTMNTEAFF
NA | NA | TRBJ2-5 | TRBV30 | TGTGCCTGGAGTGGCAGCAGCGCTCCAGAGACCCAGTACTTC | CAWSGSSAPETQYF
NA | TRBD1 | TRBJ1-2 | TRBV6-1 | TGTGCCAGCAGTGAACCGACAGGGGGGCGAGGCTATGGCTACACCTTC | CASSEPTGGRGYGYTF
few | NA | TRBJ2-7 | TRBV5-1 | TGCGCCAGCAGCTTCGGGTTCCTCTACGAGCAGTACTTC | CASSFGFLYEQYF
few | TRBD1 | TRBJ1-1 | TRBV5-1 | TGCGCCAGCAGCGTGGGGCGTGACAGGGTCGACACTGAAGCTTTCTTT | CASSVGRDRVDTEAFF
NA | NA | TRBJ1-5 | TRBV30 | TGTGCCTGGAGTGAACAACATAGCAATCAGCCCCAGCATTTT | CAWSEQHSNQPQHF
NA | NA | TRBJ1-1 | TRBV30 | TGTGCCTGGAGTGTACGGGGTCGGCACACTGAAGCTTTCTTT | CAWSVRGRHTEAFF
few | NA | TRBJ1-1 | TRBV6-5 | TGTGCCAGCAGTTACTCCGGACAGCAGAACACTGAAGCTTTCTTT | CASSYSGQQNTEAFF
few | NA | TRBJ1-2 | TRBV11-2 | TGTGCCAGCAGCCCCCGGGCCAGGGGCGGAGGCTACACCTTC | CASSPRARGGGYTF
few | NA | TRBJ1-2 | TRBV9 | TGTGCCAGCAGCGTAGGGTCAGCTAACTATGGCTACACCTTC | CASSVGSANYGYTF
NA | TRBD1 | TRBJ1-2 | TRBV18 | TGTGCCAGCTCTCCTGGAGGGGGCGATGGCTACACCTTC | CASSPGGGDGYTF
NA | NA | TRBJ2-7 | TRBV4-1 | TGCGCCAGCAGCCAAGCTCCTCGAGGGGGTTCGGGTCGCGAGCAGTACTTC | CASSQAPRGGSGREQYF
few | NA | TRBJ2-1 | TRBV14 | TGTGCCAGCAGCCAAGCCCTCGGACTTGATGAGCAGTTCTTC | CASSQALGLDEQFF
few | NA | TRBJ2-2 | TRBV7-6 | TGTGCCAGCATACTGAACACCGGGGAGCTGTTTTTT | CASILNTGELFF
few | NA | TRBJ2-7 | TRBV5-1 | TGCGCCAGCAGCCGGGACACCCCCTACGAGCAGTACTTC | CASSRDTPYEQYF
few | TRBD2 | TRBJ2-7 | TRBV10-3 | TGTGCCATCAGTGAGGAGCCTAGCGGAGACCTGAGTGAGCAGTACTTC | CAISEEPSGDLSEQYF
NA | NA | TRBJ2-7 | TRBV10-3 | TGTGCCATCAGCCAGAGCGGCTCCACCTACGAGCAGTACTTC | CAISQSGSTYEQYF
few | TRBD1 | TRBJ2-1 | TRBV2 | TGTGCCAGCAGTGGAGACAGGGGAGGTTACAATGAGCAGTTCTTC | CASSGDRGGYNEQFF